The 17 T cell receptor beta chains below were found in one sample sequenced in a study of cytomegalovirus exposure and HLA in healthy donors. The PCR contained 60 Vbeta and 13 Jbeta primers. Sequenced by immunoSEQ multiplex PCR; TCRdb stores in-frame clones only, minus some. The data show 95,000 to 130,000 clones, around two thirds seen once. Sequencing input: PBMCs. These receptors were taken from a woman in her forties in good health and CMV-seropositive.

The chain is built from TRBV7-2 and TRBJ1-2; no clear D. The germline V gene has CDR1 SGHTA and CDR2 FQGNSA. Trimming took off 5 bases at V and 1 base at J, with 11 bases between the two ends. There are 14 residues in the CDR3. This CDR3 is CASSVERVNYGYTF. CDR3 sequence (DNA): TGTGCCAGCAGCGTAGAACGGGTTAACTATGGCTACACCTTC.

The V and J genes are TRBV11-3 and TRBJ2-1; D might be TRBD1 (5 bases). Trimming removed 0 bases from V and 8 bases from J, with 8 bases in between. The length of the CDR3 is 13 residues. Per the germline V gene, CDR1 is SGHNT and CDR2 is YENEEA. This CDR3 is CASSLELGDEQFF. The DNA for the CDR3 is TGTGCCAGCAGCTTAGAGCTAGGGGATGAGCAGTTCTTC. The full variable domain, its missing parts supplied by reference TRBV11-3 and TRBJ2-1, is EAGVVQSPRYKIIEKKQPVAFWCNPISGHNTLYWYLQNLGQGPELLIRYENEEAVDDSQLPKDRFSAERLKGVDSTLKIQPAELGDSAVYLCASSLELGDEQFFGPGTRLTVL.

This clone has just a few counts. The V gene is TRBV6-4, the J gene TRBJ2-1, with D perhaps TRBD2 (5 bases). With 4 bases removed from V and 5 bases from J, the gap between germline ends came to 18 bases. CDR1 is MRHNA, CDR2 SNTAGT, per germline. The CDR3 runs 16 residues. CDR3 in DNA: TGTGCCAGCAGTGCTTCAGGTGAGGAGAGGGACAATGAGCAGTTCTTC. Translation gives CASSASGEERDNEQFF.

J is TRBJ2-5 and V is TRBV14; D is unresolved. The DNA end is a closer match to TRBJ2-7, so the J assignment may be wrong. The germline gives CDR1 SGHDN, CDR2 FVKESK. The CDR3 has 13 residues. The CDR3 protein is CASSQEWSYEQYF. CDR3 coding DNA: TGTGCCAGCAGCCAAGAATGGTCCTACGAGCAGTACTTC.

In its sample, this clone was seen a few times. This chain links TRBV19 with TRBJ2-1; 8 bases are shared with TRBD2. V trimming: 5 bases; J trimming: 7 bases; junction bases outside the gene matches: 16. Germline CDR1 LNHDA, CDR2 SQIVND (reference sequence). The CDR3 runs to 17 residues. The CDR3 is CASSPNPTLAGENEQFF. The CDR3 DNA follows: TGTGCCAGTAGTCCGAACCCAACTCTAGCGGGTGAAAATGAGCAGTTCTTC.

This chain connects TRBV27 to TRBJ1-2, with 8 bases identical to TRBD1. The V gene end was trimmed by 5 bases and the J gene end by 2 bases; junction bases not matched to a gene: 4. The CDR3 length is 14 residues. Germline CDR1 is MNHEY and CDR2 is SMNVEV (reference sequence). The CDR3 DNA is TGTGCCAGCAGTCGGACAGGGAGAAACTATGGCTACACCTTC. Protein sequence: CASSRTGRNYGYTF.

The chain combines TRBV19 with TRBJ2-5; D gene unclear. TRBJ2-7 matches the DNA end more closely, so the J call is doubtful. Germline values: CDR1 LNHDA, CDR2 SQIVND (reference sequence). The CDR3 consists of 12 residues. CDR3 residues: CASSIAGYEQYF. The CDR3 nucleotides read TGTGCCAGTAGTATAGCAGGCTACGAGCAGTACTTC.

There are a few counts of this clone. The CDR3, as DNA: TGTGCCAGTAGTATGGGAGTAACGATGAATGAAAAACTGTTTTTT. This translates into CASSMGVTMNEKLFF. The genes are TRBV19 and TRBJ1-4; D unclear. V was shortened by 3 bases and J by 5 bases, with 13 bases between the two germline ends. This CDR3 has 15 amino acids. The germline V gene encodes CDR1 LNHDA and CDR2 SQIVND (reference sequence).

V usage is TRBV12-1 and J usage is TRBJ1-2; TRBD1 is taken as the D call from the table, unchecked against the DNA. TRBV12-1 represents a pseudogene. The CDR3 is 16 amino acids. This CDR3 is CASSPGQGRWVYGYTF. CDR3 bases: TGTGCCAGCAGCCCCGGACAGGGGCGCTGGGTGTATGGCTACACCTTC.

This rearrangement joins TRBV13 to TRBJ2-4; tentative D call: TRBD2 (5 bases). Germline lookup yields CDR1 PRHDT and CDR2 FYEKMQ (reference sequence). Trimming shortened V by 7 bases and J by 0 bases, and 10 bases separated the two germline ends. The CDR3 runs 14 residues. CDR3 in DNA: TGTGCCAGCAATCTAGCCGGAGCCAAAAACATTCAGTACTTC. This sequence encodes CASNLAGAKNIQYF. The entire variable domain, with the rest obtained from reference TRBV13 and TRBJ2-4, is as follows: AAGVIQSPRHLIKEKRETATLKCYPIPRHDTVYWYQQGPGQDPQFLISFYEKMQSDKGSIPDRFSAQQFSDYHSELNMSSLELGDSALYFCASNLAGAKNIQYFGAGTRLSVL.

The V gene is TRBV28, the J gene TRBJ2-5; D is possibly TRBD2 (6 bases). The CDR3 contains 14 residues. Per germline, CDR1 MDHEN and CDR2 SYDVKM. V was pared by 5 bases and J by 3 bases, with 13 bases between. CDR3 sequence: CASSPFGGEETQYF. The CDR3 nucleotides read TGTGCCAGCAGTCCCTTTGGAGGGGAAGAGACCCAGTACTTC.

This clone has just one count. The chain combines TRBV11-1 with TRBJ1-4; TRBD1 agrees at 8 bases. This CDR3 has 15 amino acids. Trimming removed 4 bases from V and 5 bases from J; junction bases left unmatched: 6. The germline gives CDR1 SGHAT, CDR2 FQDESV (reference sequence). The CDR3 loop reads CASSSGPGGNEKLFF. CDR3 DNA sequence: TGTGCCAGCAGCTCTGGGCCAGGGGGCAATGAAAAACTGTTTTTT. Full variable domain (remainder filled in from reference TRBV11-1 and TRBJ1-4): EAEVAQSPRYKITEKSQAVAFWCDPISGHATLYWYRQILGQGPELLVQFQDESVVDDSQLPKDRFSAERLKGVDSTLKIQPAELGDSAMYLCASSSGPGGNEKLFFGSGTQLSVL.

Concerning this clone: One junction end disagrees with the germline gene, perhaps due to a read error. The J gene is TRBJ2-1, the V gene TRBV11-1, with 14 bases lining up with TRBD2. The CDR3 extends over 17 amino acids. Germline assignment: CDR1 SGHAT and CDR2 FQDESV (reference sequence). CDR3 amino acids: CAGSLTGLAGERNEQFF. DNA of the CDR3: TGTGCCGGCAGCTTAACGGGACTAGCGGGAGAGCGGAATGAGCAGTTCTTC.

V usage is TRBV6-4 and J usage is TRBJ1-4; tentatively, D is TRBD1 (5 bases). CDR3 length: 13 residues. Trimming removed 7 bases from V and 4 bases from J, with 10 bases in between. Per germline, CDR1 MRHNA and CDR2 SNTAGT. This CDR3 reads CASIDSFNEKLFF. CDR3 sequence (DNA): TGTGCCAGCATAGACAGCTTTAATGAAAAACTGTTTTTT.

This chain connects TRBV10-3 to TRBJ2-3; possible D gene TRBD2, 6 bases. Per the germline V gene, CDR1 is ENHRY and CDR2 is SYGVKD. The CDR3 covers 12 residues. Deletions cut 11 bases from V and 1 base from J, with 10 bases between. CDR3 sequence: CARRAGTDTQYF. DNA of the CDR3: TGTGCCCGGAGGGCCGGCACAGATACGCAGTATTTT.

This clone was seen just once. V gene TRBV2 combines with J gene TRBJ2-7, with 7 bases identical to TRBD2. Germline assignment: CDR1 SNHLY and CDR2 FYNNEI. Germline trimming cut 5 bases from V and 1 base from J; bases unmatched to any gene: 5. The CDR3 is 14 amino acids. Here the CDR3 reads CASSRERGSYEQYF. The CDR3 nucleotides are TGTGCCAGCAGTCGGGAGCGGGGTTCCTACGAGCAGTACTTC. Together with reference TRBV2 and TRBJ2-7, the CDR3 gives the full variable domain: EPEVTQTPSHQVTQMGQEVILRCVPISNHLYFYWYRQILGQKVEFLVSFYNNEISEKSEIFDDQFSVERPDGSNFTLKIRSTKLEDSAMYFCASSRERGSYEQYFGPGTRLTVT.

This clone was seen a single time. J is TRBJ2-4 and V is TRBV9; D might be TRBD2 (6 bases). The CDR3 is 16 residues long. Germline V CDR1 and CDR2: SGDLS, YYNGEE. The ends were cut back, 0 bases at V and 2 bases at J, with 12 bases in the middle. The CDR3 nucleotides read TGTGCCAGCAGCGTAGAGCCAGGAGGGCCCAAAAACATTCAGTACTTC. Its protein product is CASSVEPGGPKNIQYF.